This TCR beta chain was captured in a study of CD8 T cells in ankylosing spondylitis. Study-level results: As reported, disease-linked clones showed significant enrichment in matched ankylosing spondylitis synovial fluid. A subset of motif variants has previously been described in the synovial fluid and blood of reactive arthritis. Within ankylosing spondylitis blood, a TCR beta motif made up of under 10 highly homologous variants appeared to be characteristic.

Germline V gene sequence: CDR1 LNHDA, CDR2 SQIVND (reference sequence). Germline trimming cut 4 bases from V and 8 bases from J; bases unmatched to any gene: 8. The CDR3 runs 15 residues. A note on this clonotype: What it binds is unknown.

The TCR beta libraries were generated through quantitative 5'-RACE incorporating molecular barcodes. Each CDR3 protein is one row after TCRdb ran MiXCR on the 5' RACE reads. This table holds over 400,000 distinct CDR3 sequences, 25% to 30% found once. The specimen was blood, either unsorted or a sorted T cell fraction (not recorded which). This TCR was sampled from a male donor with ankylosing spondylitis. V usage is TRBV19 and J usage is TRBJ2-1; 10 bases fit TRBD1. The CDR3 DNA is TGTGCCAGTAGTACCCCCGGGACAGGGGTCGATGAGCAGTTCTTC. It is translated as CASSTPGTGVDEQFF.